This note documents a single T cell receptor (beta chain) sequence. This sample stems from a study of blood T cell repertoires in COVID-19. The CDR3 runs 13 residues. Looked up from germline, CDR1 is MDHEN and CDR2 is SYDVKM. V gave up 6 bases and J gave up 6 bases, with 12 bases separating them. Some clones are missing from TCRdb's copy, which holds only in-frame ones; the method was immunoSEQ multiplex PCR. The data show hundreds of thousands of clones, 85% to 90% seen once. Each exposed participant met a COVID-19 case in the 2 weeks preceding study entry. J is TRBJ1-5 and V is TRBV28; D may be TRBD1 (5 bases). The sequencing input was PBMCs or T cells enriched from blood (not recorded which). The TCR was taken from a man in his fifties who had been exposed to COVID-19. The CDR3: CASSIQGGQPQHF. CDR3 coding DNA: TGTGCCAGCAGCATCCAGGGCGGTCAGCCCCAGCATTTT.